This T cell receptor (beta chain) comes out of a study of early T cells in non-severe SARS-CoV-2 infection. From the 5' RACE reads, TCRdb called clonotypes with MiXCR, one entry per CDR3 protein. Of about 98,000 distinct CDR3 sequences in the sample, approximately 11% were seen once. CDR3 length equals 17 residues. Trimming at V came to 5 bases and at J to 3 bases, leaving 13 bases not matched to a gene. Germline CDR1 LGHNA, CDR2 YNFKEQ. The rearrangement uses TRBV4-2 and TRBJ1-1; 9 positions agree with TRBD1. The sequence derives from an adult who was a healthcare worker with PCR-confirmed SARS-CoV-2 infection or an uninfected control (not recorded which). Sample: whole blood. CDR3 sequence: CASSSLDRGAFDTEAFF. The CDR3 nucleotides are TGTGCCAGCAGCTCCTTAGACAGGGGGGCTTTCGACACTGAAGCTTTCTTT.